This T cell receptor beta chain was obtained from a study of Ad26.COV2.S vaccination and SARS-CoV-2 variants. Study details: Of the COV1001 trial arms, the Ad26.COV2.S arm included the donor. Into the muscle, Ad26.COV2.S was dosed once or twice, 56 days apart.

Only in-frame clones appear in the TCRdb table, and some are missing; sequencing was by immunoSEQ multiplex PCR. The sample holds about 240,000 clones, roughly 90% seen once. Concerning this clone: Its antigen is still unknown.

This CDR3 contains 16 residues. Germline assignment: CDR1 MNHNS and CDR2 SASEGT. Trimming stripped 4 bases from V and 2 bases from J, with 17 bases between. Treatment given: 15 to 20 received Ad26.COV2.S at low or high dose, single or two shots; roughly 5 received placebo; per-sample allocation not given. At day 63 after the first vaccine or placebo injection, samples were drawn. As its vector, the vaccine had Ad26, which expressed Wuhan-strain SARS-CoV-2 spike. Study observations and caveats: Measurement of non-spike TCR breadth gave similar results in vaccine and placebo recipients.

Sequences were derived from peripheral blood, sampled in a trial of Ad26.COV2.S vaccine versus placebo. The V and J genes are TRBV6-1 and TRBJ2-5; D unclear. The sequence was obtained from a person between 18 and 65 years old who received the Ad26.COV2.S COVID-19 vaccine or a placebo. CDR3 DNA: TGTGCCAGCAGTGTCATCGAGCTATCCCAACAAGAGACCCAGTACTTC. It encodes CASSVIELSQQETQYF.